This is a list of T cell receptor beta chains from one sample in a study of CD8 T cells in ankylosing spondylitis. TCRdb re-analysed the 5' RACE reads in MiXCR, keeping a single row per CDR3 protein. The table lists under 400,000 distinct CDR3 sequences, 11% of them singletons. Sequenced input: blood, either unsorted or a sorted T cell fraction (not recorded which). The receptors come from a female donor with ankylosing spondylitis or in good health (not recorded which). Each CDR3 is given with its conserved first and last residue. Each record gives: clone size, V gene, D gene, CDR3 length, J gene, CDR3 DNA, CDR3 protein. D genes are given only for firm matches. Not every row has a clone size; where given, it reads once, few, many or a size class.

>few|TRBV20-1|TRBD2|18|TRBJ2-2
TGCTGTGCTAGAGATGCGCGACGGGGCGCGGGAGGTACCGGGGAGCTGTTTTTT
CCARDARRGAGGTGELFF
>NA|TRBV25-1|NA|14|TRBJ2-3
TGTGCCAGCAGTACGACGTCGAATGGAGATACGCAGTATTTT
CASSTTSNGDTQYF
>few|TRBV15|NA|13|TRBJ1-2
TGTGCCACCAGCAGAGGCGAATTGGGTGGCTACACCTTC
CATSRGELGGYTF
>NA|TRBV6-4|TRBD1|13|TRBJ1-2
TGTGCCAGCAGTGAAGGGACAGGGGCTGGCTACACCTTC
CASSEGTGAGYTF
>many|TRBV5-1|NA|16|TRBJ2-3
TGCGCCAGCAGCTTCGGGCTGCAAGGCTCGGCAGATACGCAGTATTTT
CASSFGLQGSADTQYF
>few|TRBV11-2|TRBD1|15|TRBJ2-7
TGTGCCAGCAGCTTCGGACAGGGGGTAGGGTACGAGCAGTACTTC
CASSFGQGVGYEQYF
>NA|TRBV20-1|NA|13|TRBJ2-3
TGCAGTGCTATGAATAGATTCACAGATACGCAGTATTTT
CSAMNRFTDTQYF
>few|TRBV10-3|NA|18|TRBJ1-2
TGTGCCATCAGTGACCGTAGAAGAGCTGGGGGGGGCGGCTATGGCTACACCTTC
CAISDRRRAGGGGYGYTF
>many|TRBV10-2|NA|11|TRBJ1-1
TGCGCCAGCAGTGAGCGGCCTGAAGCTTTCTTT
CASSERPEAFF
>many|TRBV27|TRBD2|16|TRBJ2-3
TGTGCCAGCAGTTCTCTTACTAGCGGGCTTTCAGATACGCAGTATTTT
CASSSLTSGLSDTQYF
>many|TRBV10-2|NA|12|TRBJ1-1
TGCGCCAGCGGGGGGGTAAACACTGAAGCTTTCTTT
CASGGVNTEAFF
>many|TRBV29-1|NA|15|TRBJ1-4
TGCAGCGCCTCGCTCGGGCTTGCAACTAATGAAAAACTGTTTTTT
CSASLGLATNEKLFF
>many|TRBV12-3/TRBV12-4|TRBD2|16|TRBJ2-3
TGTGCCAGCAGCCCTCGCTCGCGGGGGGCCCGAGATACGCAGTATTTT
CASSPRSRGARDTQYF
>many|TRBV29-1|NA|12|TRBJ2-3
TGCAGCGTTCGTCCCTACACAGATACGCAGTATTTT
CSVRPYTDTQYF
>many|TRBV20-1|TRBD2|17|TRBJ2-1
TGCAGTGCTAGAGCTCTTAAGGCGGGAGGGCCGATAGATGAGCAGTTCTTC
CSARALKAGGPIDEQFF
>many|TRBV20-1|NA|17|TRBJ2-3
TGCAGTGCTAGACTATGGAAAGGGGAAGGAGGCCCAGATACGCAGTATTTT
CSARLWKGEGGPDTQYF
>many|TRBV5-1|TRBD1|16|TRBJ2-6
TGCGCCAGCAGCATAGGACAGGTCTCTGGGGCCAACGTCCTGACTTTC
CASSIGQVSGANVLTF
>many|TRBV27|NA|13|TRBJ1-2
TGTGCCAGCAGGCCCCGGGACCTCCAGGGCTACACCTTC
CASRPRDLQGYTF
>NA|TRBV5-5|NA|18|TRBJ2-6
TGTGCCAGCAGTACCACTTTGGGCGGTCCGGGTGGGGCCAACGTCCTGACTTTC
CASSTTLGGPGGANVLTF
>few|TRBV18|TRBD2|16|TRBJ2-1
TGTGCCAGCTCACCACTGAATAGCGGGGGGTCTGGTGAGCAGTTCTTC
CASSPLNSGGSGEQFF
>NA|TRBV20-1|NA|14|TRBJ2-1
TGCAGTGCTCCGGCGGGGAGCTCCTACAATGAGCAGTTCTTC
CSAPAGSSYNEQFF
>NA|TRBV20-1|TRBD1|13|TRBJ1-5
TGCAGTGCTAGAAGCCAGGGGGGGCAGTCCCAGCATTTT
CSARSQGGQSQHF
>many|TRBV12-3/TRBV12-4|TRBD1|15|TRBJ1-3
TGTGCCAGCAGCCCGGGACAGAAGATCGGAAACACCATATATTTT
CASSPGQKIGNTIYF
>many|TRBV25-1|NA|12|TRBJ1-1
TGTGCCAGCAGGGACACGAACACTGAAGCTTTCTTT
CASRDTNTEAFF
>few|TRBV5-1|NA|13|TRBJ1-2
TGCGCCAGCACGGAAGAACCATCCTATGGCTACACCTTC
CASTEEPSYGYTF
>NA|TRBV12-3/TRBV12-4|NA|14|TRBJ2-2
TGTGCCAGCAGTTTCGACGGAGTGTCCGGGGAGCTGTTTTTT
CASSFDGVSGELFF
>many|TRBV5-1|NA|12|TRBJ2-1
TGCGCCAGCAAGCAGGGTTTAAATGAGCAGTTCTTC
CASKQGLNEQFF
>few|TRBV5-1|NA|15|TRBJ2-7
TGCGCCAGCAGCGGGACCTCGGGAGACTCCTACGAGCAGTACTTC
CASSGTSGDSYEQYF
>NA|TRBV24-1|NA|13|TRBJ1-1
TGTGCCACCAGTGATTGGCAGGGGCAACATGCTTTCTTT
CATSDWQGQHAFF